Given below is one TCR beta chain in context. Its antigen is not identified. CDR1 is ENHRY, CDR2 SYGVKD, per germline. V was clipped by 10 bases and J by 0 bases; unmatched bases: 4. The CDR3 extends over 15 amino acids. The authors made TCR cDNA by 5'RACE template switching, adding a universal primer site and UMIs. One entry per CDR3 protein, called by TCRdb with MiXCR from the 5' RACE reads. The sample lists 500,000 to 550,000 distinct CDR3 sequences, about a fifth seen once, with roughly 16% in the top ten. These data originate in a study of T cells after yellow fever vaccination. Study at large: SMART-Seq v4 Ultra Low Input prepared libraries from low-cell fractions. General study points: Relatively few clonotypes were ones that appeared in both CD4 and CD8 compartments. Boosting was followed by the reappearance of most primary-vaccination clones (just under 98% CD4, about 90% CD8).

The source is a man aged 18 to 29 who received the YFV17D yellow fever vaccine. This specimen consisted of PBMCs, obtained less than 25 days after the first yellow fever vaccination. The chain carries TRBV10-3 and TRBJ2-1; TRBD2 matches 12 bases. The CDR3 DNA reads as TGTGCCACCGAACTAGCGGGGGGCTCCTACAATGAGCAGTTCTTC. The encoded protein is CATELAGGSYNEQFF.